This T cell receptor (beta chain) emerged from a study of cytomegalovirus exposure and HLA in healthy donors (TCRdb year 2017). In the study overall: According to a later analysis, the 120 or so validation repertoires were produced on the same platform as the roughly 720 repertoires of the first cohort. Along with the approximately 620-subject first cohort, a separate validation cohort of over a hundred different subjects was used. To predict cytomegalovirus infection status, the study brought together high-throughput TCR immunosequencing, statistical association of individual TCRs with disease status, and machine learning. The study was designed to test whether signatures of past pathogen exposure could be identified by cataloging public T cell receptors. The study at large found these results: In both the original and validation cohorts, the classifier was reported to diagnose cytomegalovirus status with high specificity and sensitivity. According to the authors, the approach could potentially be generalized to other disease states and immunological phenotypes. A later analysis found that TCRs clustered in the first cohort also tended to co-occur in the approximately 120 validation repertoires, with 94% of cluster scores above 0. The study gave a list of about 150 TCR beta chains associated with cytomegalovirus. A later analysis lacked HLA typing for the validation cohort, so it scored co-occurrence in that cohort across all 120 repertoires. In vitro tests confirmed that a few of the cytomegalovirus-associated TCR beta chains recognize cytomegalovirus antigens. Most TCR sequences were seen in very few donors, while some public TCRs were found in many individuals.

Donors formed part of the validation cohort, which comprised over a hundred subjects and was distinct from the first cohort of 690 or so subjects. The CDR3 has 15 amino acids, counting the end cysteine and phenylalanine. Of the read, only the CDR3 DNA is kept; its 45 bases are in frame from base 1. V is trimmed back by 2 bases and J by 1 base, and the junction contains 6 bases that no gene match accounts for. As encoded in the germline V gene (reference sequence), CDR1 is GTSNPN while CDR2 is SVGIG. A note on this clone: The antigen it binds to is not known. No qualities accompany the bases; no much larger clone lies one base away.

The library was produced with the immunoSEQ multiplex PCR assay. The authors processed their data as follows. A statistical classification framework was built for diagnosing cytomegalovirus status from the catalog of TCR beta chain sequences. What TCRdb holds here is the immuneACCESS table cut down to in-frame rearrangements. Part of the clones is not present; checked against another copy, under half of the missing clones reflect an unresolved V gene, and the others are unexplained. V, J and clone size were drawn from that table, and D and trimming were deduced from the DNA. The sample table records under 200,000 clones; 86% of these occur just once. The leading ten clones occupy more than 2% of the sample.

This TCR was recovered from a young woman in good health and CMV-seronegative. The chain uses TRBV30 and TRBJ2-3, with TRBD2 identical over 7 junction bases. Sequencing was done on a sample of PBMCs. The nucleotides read TGTGCCTGGAGTCGGAGCGGGGCGCGCACAGATACGCAGTATTTT. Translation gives CAWSRSGARTDTQYF.